This T cell receptor beta chain was profiled in a study of Graves' ophthalmopathy and Graves' hyperthyroidism. This CDR3 is built from 17 residues. Germline assignment: CDR1 SGHAT and CDR2 FQNNGV. V lost 1 base and J lost 1; bases outside the gene matches: 10. RNA served as the template for amplifying TCR beta CDR3 regions. The workflow started with a first-round RT-PCR run with HTBI primers and then moved on to a second-round multiplex PCR. TCRdb recomputed calls from the multiplex PCR reads with MiXCR, one row per CDR3 protein. The repertoire holds roughly 480,000 distinct CDR3 sequences, with under 15% as singletons. This clonotype has a count of ten or more.

This chain uses TRBV11-2 with TRBJ2-7; 7 bases are a match to TRBD1. Sequencing used blood. This sequence was found in a woman between 25 and 40 years old with Graves' ophthalmopathy. Here the CDR3 DNA reads TGTGCCAGCAGCTTAGGGTTCTCCGGGACAGCATCCTACGAGCAGTACTTC. Protein sequence: CASSLGFSGTASYEQYF.